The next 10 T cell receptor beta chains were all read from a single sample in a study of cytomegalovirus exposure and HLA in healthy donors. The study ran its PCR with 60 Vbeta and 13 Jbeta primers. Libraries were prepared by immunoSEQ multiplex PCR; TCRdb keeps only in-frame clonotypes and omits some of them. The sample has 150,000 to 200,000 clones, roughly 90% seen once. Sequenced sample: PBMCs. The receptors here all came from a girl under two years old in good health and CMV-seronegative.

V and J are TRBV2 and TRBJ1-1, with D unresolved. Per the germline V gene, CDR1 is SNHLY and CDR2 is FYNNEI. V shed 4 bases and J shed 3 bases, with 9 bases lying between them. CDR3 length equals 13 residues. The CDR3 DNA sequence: TGTGCCAGCAGTGTCCTCCGGGACACTGAAGCTTTCTTT. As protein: CASSVLRDTEAFF.

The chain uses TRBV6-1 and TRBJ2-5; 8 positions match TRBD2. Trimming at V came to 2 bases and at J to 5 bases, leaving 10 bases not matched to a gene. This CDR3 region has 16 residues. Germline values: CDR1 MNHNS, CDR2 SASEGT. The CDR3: CASSEIGLAGLETQYF. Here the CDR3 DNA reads TGTGCCAGCAGTGAAATTGGGCTAGCGGGCCTGGAGACCCAGTACTTC.

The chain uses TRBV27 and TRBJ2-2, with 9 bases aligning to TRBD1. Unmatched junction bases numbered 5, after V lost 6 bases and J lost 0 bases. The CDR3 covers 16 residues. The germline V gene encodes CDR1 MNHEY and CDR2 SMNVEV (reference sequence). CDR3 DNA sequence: TGTGCCAGCAGCCCCGGGACAGGGTCGAACACCGGGGAGCTGTTTTTT. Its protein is CASSPGTGSNTGELFF.

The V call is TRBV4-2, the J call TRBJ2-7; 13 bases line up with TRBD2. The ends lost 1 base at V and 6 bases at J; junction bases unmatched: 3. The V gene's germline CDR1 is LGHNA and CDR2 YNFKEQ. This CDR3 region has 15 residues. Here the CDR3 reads CASSQGTSGRREQYF. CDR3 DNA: TGTGCCAGCAGCCAAGGGACTAGCGGGAGACGCGAGCAGTACTTC.

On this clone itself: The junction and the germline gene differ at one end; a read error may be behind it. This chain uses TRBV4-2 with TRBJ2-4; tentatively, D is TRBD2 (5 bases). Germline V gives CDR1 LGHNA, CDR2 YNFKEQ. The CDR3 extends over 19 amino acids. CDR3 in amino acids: CASSQDWPSLQFTKNIQYF. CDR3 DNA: TGTGCCAGTAGCCAAGATTGGCCTAGCCTTCAGTTTACCAAAAACATTCAGTACTTC.

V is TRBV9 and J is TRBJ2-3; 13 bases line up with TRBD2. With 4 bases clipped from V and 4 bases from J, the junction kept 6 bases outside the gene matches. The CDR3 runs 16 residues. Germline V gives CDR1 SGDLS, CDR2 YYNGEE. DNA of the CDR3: TGTGCCAGCAGCCCACGCACTAGCGGGGGGGCAGATACGCAGTATTTT. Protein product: CASSPRTSGGADTQYF.

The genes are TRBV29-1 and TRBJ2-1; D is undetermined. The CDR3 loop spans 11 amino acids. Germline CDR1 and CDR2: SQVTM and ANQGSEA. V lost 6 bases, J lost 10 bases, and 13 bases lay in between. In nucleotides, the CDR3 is TGCAGCGTCTACGACTGGCGAGAGCAGTTCTTC. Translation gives CSVYDWREQFF.

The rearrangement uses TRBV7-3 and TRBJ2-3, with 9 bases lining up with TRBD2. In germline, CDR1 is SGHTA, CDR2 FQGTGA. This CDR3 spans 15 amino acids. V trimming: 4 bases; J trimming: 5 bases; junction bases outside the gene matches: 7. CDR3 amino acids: CASSSAGGPVDTQYF. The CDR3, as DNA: TGTGCCAGCAGCTCGGCGGGGGGGCCGGTAGATACGCAGTATTTT.

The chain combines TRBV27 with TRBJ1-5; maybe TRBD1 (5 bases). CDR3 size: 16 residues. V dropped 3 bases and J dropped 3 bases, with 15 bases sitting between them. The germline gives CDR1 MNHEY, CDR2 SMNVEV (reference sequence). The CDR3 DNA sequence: TGTGCCAGCAGTTTGTTTCGGGGGTCGGCCAATCAGCCCCAGCATTTT. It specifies CASSLFRGSANQPQHF.

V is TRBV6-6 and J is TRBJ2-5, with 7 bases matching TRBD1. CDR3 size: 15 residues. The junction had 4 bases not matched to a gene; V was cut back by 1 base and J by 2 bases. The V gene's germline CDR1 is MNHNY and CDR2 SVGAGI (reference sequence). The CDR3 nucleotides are TGTGCCAGCAGTTACTTGACAGGGTGGCAAGAGACCCAGTACTTC. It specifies CASSYLTGWQETQYF.